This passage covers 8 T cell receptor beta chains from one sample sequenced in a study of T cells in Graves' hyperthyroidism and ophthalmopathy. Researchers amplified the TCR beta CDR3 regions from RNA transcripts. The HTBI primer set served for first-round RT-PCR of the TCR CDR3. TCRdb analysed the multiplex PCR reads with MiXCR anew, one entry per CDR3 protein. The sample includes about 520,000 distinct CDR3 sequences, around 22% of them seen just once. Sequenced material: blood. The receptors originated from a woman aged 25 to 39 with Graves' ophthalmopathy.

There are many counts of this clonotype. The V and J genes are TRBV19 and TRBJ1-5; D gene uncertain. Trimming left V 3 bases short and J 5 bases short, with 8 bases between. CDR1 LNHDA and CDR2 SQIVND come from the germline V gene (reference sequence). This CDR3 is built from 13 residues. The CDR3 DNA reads TGTGCCAGTAGTATTCAGGACCATCAGCCCCAGCATTTT. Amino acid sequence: CASSIQDHQPQHF.

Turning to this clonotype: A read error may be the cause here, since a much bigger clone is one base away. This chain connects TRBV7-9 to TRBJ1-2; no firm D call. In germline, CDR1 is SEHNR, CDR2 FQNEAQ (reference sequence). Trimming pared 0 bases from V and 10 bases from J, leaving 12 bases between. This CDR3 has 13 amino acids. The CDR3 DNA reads TGTGCCAGCAGCTTAGCGCCGTGTCCCACCTACACCTTC. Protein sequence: CASSLAPCPTYTF.

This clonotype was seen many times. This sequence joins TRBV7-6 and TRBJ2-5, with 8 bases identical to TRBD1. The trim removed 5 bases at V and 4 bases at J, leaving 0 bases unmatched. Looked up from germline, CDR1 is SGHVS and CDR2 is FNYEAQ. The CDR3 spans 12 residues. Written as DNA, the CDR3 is TGTGCCAGCAGCCAGGGGGCAGAGACCCAGTACTTC. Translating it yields CASSQGAETQYF. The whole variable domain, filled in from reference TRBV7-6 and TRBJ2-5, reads GAGVSQSPRYKVTKRGQDVALRCDPISGHVSLYWYRQALGQGPEFLTYFNYEAQQDKSGLPNDRFSAERPEGSISTLTIQRTEQRDSAMYRCASSQGAETQYFGPGTRLLVL.

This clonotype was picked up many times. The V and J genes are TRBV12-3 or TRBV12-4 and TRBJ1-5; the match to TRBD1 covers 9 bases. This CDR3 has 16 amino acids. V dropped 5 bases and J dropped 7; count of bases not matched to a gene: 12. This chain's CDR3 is CASSTHIGQGWQPQHF. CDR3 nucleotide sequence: TGTGCCAGCAGTACTCACATAGGACAGGGGTGGCAGCCCCAGCATTTT.

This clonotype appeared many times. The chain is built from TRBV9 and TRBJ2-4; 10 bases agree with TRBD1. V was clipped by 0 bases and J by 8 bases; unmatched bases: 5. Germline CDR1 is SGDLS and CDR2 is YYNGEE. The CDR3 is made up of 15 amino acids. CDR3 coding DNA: TGTGCCAGCAGCGTAGGAGGGACAGGGGTTGACATTCAGTACTTC. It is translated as CASSVGGTGVDIQYF.

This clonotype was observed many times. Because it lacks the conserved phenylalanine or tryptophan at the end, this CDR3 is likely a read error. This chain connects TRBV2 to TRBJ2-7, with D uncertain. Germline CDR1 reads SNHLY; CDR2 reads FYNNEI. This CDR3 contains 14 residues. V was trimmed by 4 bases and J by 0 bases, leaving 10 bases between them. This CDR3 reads CASSATFNSYEQYL. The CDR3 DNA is TGTGCCAGCAGTGCAACCTTCAACTCCTACGAGCAGTACCTC.

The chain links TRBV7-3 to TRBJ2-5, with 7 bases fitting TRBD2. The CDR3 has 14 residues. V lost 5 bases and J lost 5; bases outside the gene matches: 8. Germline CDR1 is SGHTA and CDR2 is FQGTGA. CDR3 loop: CASSGGGPRETQYF. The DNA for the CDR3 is TGTGCCAGCAGCGGGGGAGGGCCTAGGGAGACCCAGTACTTC.

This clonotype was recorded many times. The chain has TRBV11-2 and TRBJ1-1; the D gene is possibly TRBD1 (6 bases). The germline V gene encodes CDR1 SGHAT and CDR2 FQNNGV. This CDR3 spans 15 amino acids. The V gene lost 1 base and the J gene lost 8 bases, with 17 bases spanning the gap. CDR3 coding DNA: TGTGCCAGCAGCTTAGTGACCGGGACAAGAGGGGAAGCTTTCTTT. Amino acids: CASSLVTGTRGEAFF.